One and the same sample provided the 4 T cell receptor beta chains below, sequenced in a study of long-term antiretroviral therapy in people with HIV. They ran version v3.0 of the immunoSEQ assay at survey level. The assay was immunoSEQ multiplex PCR, and TCRdb's table has in-frame clones only and misses some. The table includes under 45,000 clones, about 80% detected once. Sequenced material: unsorted PBMCs, taken 3.4 years after starting antiretroviral therapy. The receptor source for this set is a man aged 30 to 45 with HIV.

The rearrangement links TRBV9 to TRBJ2-7; D unresolved. Germline V CDR1 and CDR2: SGDLS, YYNGEE. The CDR3 runs to 12 residues. V gave up 3 bases and J gave up 3 bases, with 7 bases separating them. CDR3 region: CASSGSGYEQYF. CDR3 nucleotide sequence: TGTGCCAGCAGCGGGAGTGGCTACGAGCAGTACTTC.

This rearrangement joins TRBV11-2 to TRBJ2-1; a weak D match, TRBD2 (6 bases). This CDR3 has 15 amino acids. Trimming stripped 1 base from V and 5 bases from J, with 12 bases between. Germline values: CDR1 SGHAT, CDR2 FQNNGV. CDR3 residues: CASSLVKRVHNEQFF. CDR3 nucleotides: TGTGCCAGCAGCTTAGTGAAGCGGGTCCACAATGAGCAGTTCTTC.

This clone has only one observation. The CDR3 is CASSRAGMTYEQYF. The CDR3 DNA reads as TGTGCCAGCAGCAGGGCCGGGATGACCTACGAGCAGTACTTC. The rearrangement uses TRBV5-4 and TRBJ2-7; TRBD2 might be the D (5 bases). Trimming stripped 4 bases from V and 2 bases from J, with 13 bases between. The CDR3 runs 14 residues. The germline gives CDR1 SGHNT, CDR2 YYREEE (reference sequence).

The chain has TRBV5-8 and TRBJ2-1; 10 nucleotides match TRBD1. The CDR3 consists of 14 residues. CDR1 and CDR2 from the germline V gene are SGHTS and YDEGEE. With V trimmed by 0 bases and J by 7 bases, 1 base remained unmatched. The CDR3 nucleotides are TGTGCCAGCAGCTTGGGGGACAGGGGTAATGAGCAGTTCTTC. This translates into CASSLGDRGNEQFF.